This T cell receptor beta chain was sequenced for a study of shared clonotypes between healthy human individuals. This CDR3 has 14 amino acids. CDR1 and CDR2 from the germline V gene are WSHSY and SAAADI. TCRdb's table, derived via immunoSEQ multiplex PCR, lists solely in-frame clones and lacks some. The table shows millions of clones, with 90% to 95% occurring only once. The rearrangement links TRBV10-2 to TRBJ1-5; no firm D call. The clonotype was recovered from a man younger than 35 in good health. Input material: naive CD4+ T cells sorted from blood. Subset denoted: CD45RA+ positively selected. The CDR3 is CATRANMPGQPQHF. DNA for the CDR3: TGCGCTACCCGAGCAAACATGCCCGGACAGCCCCAGCATTTT.